The rows below give T cell receptor beta chains drawn from one sample of a study of response to subunit inactivated influenza vaccine. TCRdb processed the RT-PCR reads anew with MiXCR; each CDR3 protein has one entry. Of 530,000 or so distinct CDR3 sequences in the sample, over 25% were seen once. Sequenced here: CD4+ T cells sorted from PBMCs, sampled more than 4 days after vaccination. The receptors originated from a man over 45 who received an inactivated influenza vaccine. The CDR3 runs from the conserved cysteine through the conserved F or W. Fields, in order: D gene, J gene, V gene, CDR3 length, clone size, CDR3 protein, CDR3 DNA. The D gene is left open where the match is weak. Clone size, where shown, is once, few, many, or a class for clones that have expanded.

>TRBD2|TRBJ2-1|TRBV11-2|16|few
CASSQPGLAGYNEQFF
TGTGCCAGCAGTCAGCCGGGACTAGCGGGATACAATGAGCAGTTCTTC
>.|TRBJ2-7|TRBV7-9|16|few
CASSLQTGTASEEQYF
TGTGCCAGCAGCTTACAAACCGGGACTGCCTCGGAGGAGCAGTACTTC
>.|TRBJ2-7|TRBV7-2|15|.
CASSLTGLDTYEQYF
TGTGCCAGCAGCTTGACTGGGCTCGATACCTACGAGCAGTACTTC
>TRBD2|TRBJ2-1|TRBV3-1|16|.
CASSPYSGNPPHEQFF
TGTGCCAGCAGCCCCTATAGCGGGAATCCCCCCCATGAGCAGTTCTTC
>.|TRBJ1-6|TRBV9|16|.
CASSVDGSAAHSPLHF
TGTGCCAGCAGCGTAGACGGTTCGGCCGCCCATTCACCCCTCCACTTT
>.|TRBJ2-5|TRBV7-8|15|.
CASSPPVRGGETQYF
TGTGCCAGCAGCCCCCCCGTAAGGGGTGGAGAGACCCAGTACTTC
>.|TRBJ1-4|TRBV7-2|13|.
CASSGRAREKLFF
TGTGCCAGCAGCGGCAGAGCTAGGGAAAAACTGTTTTTT
>TRBD1|TRBJ2-6|TRBV4-1|19|few
CASRLFAGTGGSGANVLTF
TGCGCCAGCAGACTTTTTGCCGGGACAGGGGGGTCTGGGGCCAACGTCCTGACTTTC
>TRBD2|TRBJ2-1|TRBV10-3|16|.
CAISESRREEFNEQFF
TGTGCCATCAGTGAGTCGAGGCGGGAGGAATTCAATGAGCAGTTCTTC
>.|TRBJ1-4|TRBV20-1|13|few
CSASLSPTEKLFF
TGCAGTGCTAGTCTAAGTCCGACTGAAAAACTGTTTTTT
>.|TRBJ2-2|TRBV7-3|15|few
CASSLGLYNTGELFF
TGTGCCAGCAGCTTAGGACTCTATAACACCGGGGAGCTGTTTTTT
>.|TRBJ1-1|TRBV11-2|15|.
CASSLPRQDNTEAFF
TGTGCCAGCAGCTTACCGCGACAGGATAACACTGAAGCTTTCTTT
>TRBD2|TRBJ2-3|TRBV6-1|13|.
CASTGRAADTQYF
TGTGCCAGCACCGGGAGGGCCGCAGATACGCAGTATTTT
>.|TRBJ2-7|TRBV7-9|11|few
CASSFKTEQYF
TGTGCCAGCAGCTTCAAGACCGAGCAGTACTTC
>.|TRBJ2-3|TRBV5-1|13|.
CASSEGGGDTQYF
TGCGCCAGCAGCGAGGGAGGGGGGGATACGCAGTATTTT
>TRBD1|TRBJ1-5|TRBV2|17|.
CASSKTGSGAGNQPQHF
TGTGCCAGCAGCAAGACAGGGAGTGGTGCTGGCAATCAGCCCCAGCATTTT
>.|TRBJ2-3|TRBV29-1|14|few
CSVGAGTSPGAQYF
TGCAGCGTTGGGGCAGGGACTTCCCCTGGGGCGCAGTATTTT
>.|TRBJ2-1|TRBV18|15|.
CASSPPAAHNNEQFF
TGTGCCAGCTCACCGCCAGCAGCGCATAACAATGAGCAGTTCTTC
>.|TRBJ2-5|TRBV7-8|15|few
CASVAVGTAGETQYF
TGTGCCAGCGTAGCTGTAGGGACAGCGGGGGAGACCCAGTACTTC
>TRBD2|TRBJ2-1|TRBV7-6|16|few
CASSLGLASRGYEQFF
TGTGCCAGCAGCTTGGGACTAGCGAGCCGCGGCTATGAGCAGTTCTTC
>.|TRBJ2-3|TRBV5-1|14|many
CASSLERSTDTQYF
TGCGCCAGCAGCTTGGAGCGGAGCACAGATACGCAGTATTTT
>.|TRBJ2-5|TRBV7-2|13|few
CASSSVIQETQYF
TGTGCCAGCAGCTCAGTGATACAAGAGACCCAGTACTTC